This T cell receptor (beta chain) was documented in a study of Ad26.COV2.S vaccination and SARS-CoV-2 variants. Study as a whole: Intramuscular Ad26.COV2.S at 5x10^10 or 1x10^11 viral particles.

The table came from immunoSEQ multiplex PCR; TCRdb's copy has only in-frame clones and leaves some out. The repertoire holds about 320,000 clones, with about 82% as singletons. Study-wide findings and caveats: Substantial response breadth was reportedly seen for spike-specific CD8+ and CD4+ T cells after vaccination. Vaccine and placebo recipients had similar non-spike TCR breadth.

Comments on this clone: Its antigen is not known.

The length of the CDR3 is 17 residues. The ends were cut back, 0 bases at V and 5 bases at J, with 19 bases in the middle. Germline CDR1 and CDR2: MNHEY and SVGEGT. The treatment: approximately 18 received Ad26.COV2.S at low or high dose, single or two shots; 5 received placebo; per-sample allocation not given. Sampling occurred on day 63 after the first vaccine or placebo injection. The shot given was an Ad26 vector that makes Wuhan-strain SARS-CoV-2 spike. The receptor comes from a person aged 18-60 years who received the Ad26.COV2.S COVID-19 vaccine or a placebo. The sample was peripheral blood, taken in a trial of Ad26.COV2.S vaccine versus placebo. The chain joins TRBV6-2 or TRBV6-3 to TRBJ2-5; the D gene is possibly TRBD2 (6 bases). DNA of the CDR3: TGTGCCAGCAGTTACTCGATACGAGGAGGGCCGGAGGAGACCCAGTACTTC. Protein product: CASSYSIRGGPEETQYF.